The entry below gives a single T cell receptor (beta chain) sequence along with its context. Trimming removed 0 bases from V and 5 bases from J, with 10 bases in between. CDR1 ENHRY and CDR2 SYGVKD come from the germline V gene. The CDR3 has 14 amino acids. The authors' processing: Amplification of reference gene primers was used by the study to estimate nucleated cell counts. Clones were read by immunoSEQ multiplex PCR, and TCRdb kept only the in-frame ones, dropping some. V, J and clone size derive from that table, while D and trimming were established from the DNA sequence. Among over 20,000 clones, around nine tenths were seen once, and the ten largest hold about 11%. The sample is drawn from a study of blood T cell repertoires in COVID-19. Study as a whole: COVID-19 samples collected from the United States, Italy and Spain covered acute and convalescent phases. Sources were T cells, B-cell-depleted T cells, or PBMCs; the material itself was cDNA or gDNA.

The chain carries TRBV10-3 and TRBJ2-5; D may be TRBD1 (5 bases). The sequencing input was peripheral blood. The receptor was derived from a human donor in a cohort sampled during active COVID-19. The donor label of this sample is uncertain. In DNA, the CDR3 is TGTGCCATCAGTGAGTCAGGGGCATCGGAGACCCAGTACTTC. Translating gives CAISESGASETQYF.